A selection of T cell receptor beta chains follows, all from one sample in a study of OX40 agonist ivuxolimab in advanced cancers. Sequencing used immunoSEQ multiplex PCR; TCRdb keeps in-frame clones, though not all of them. The sample yields about 99,000 clones, roughly 95% seen once. The starting material was CD4+ or CD8+ T cells sorted from blood, obtained in a trial of the OX40 agonist ivuxolimab. The receptors here all came from an adult with an advanced solid tumor such as melanoma, head and neck, liver or kidney cancer. CDR3s include the opening cysteine and the closing phenylalanine or tryptophan. Each record gives: V gene, clone size, D gene, J gene, CDR3 protein, CDR3 DNA. The D gene is left open where the match is weak. Expanded clones get a size class; other rows say once, few or many, or leave the size out.

TRBV9	NA	TRBD1	TRBJ1-5	CASSVGSGQGVYSNQPQHF	TGTGCCAGCAGCGTCGGTTCGGGACAGGGGGTTTATAGCAATCAGCCCCAGCATTTT
TRBV9	NA	NA	TRBJ1-2	CASSHVRNYGYTF	TGTGCCAGCAGCCACGTCAGGAACTATGGCTACACCTTC
TRBV6-6	NA	TRBD1	TRBJ1-1	CASSSYVTGGNTEAFF	TGTGCCAGCAGCTCTTACGTGACAGGGGGGAACACTGAAGCTTTCTTT
TRBV30	NA	TRBD2	TRBJ2-3	CAWSIGLAEDTQYF	TGTGCCTGGAGTATAGGACTAGCAGAAGATACGCAGTATTTT
TRBV7-2	NA	NA	TRBJ1-3	CASSLQGSTIYF	TGTGCCAGCAGCTTACAAGGAAGCACCATATATTTT
TRBV6-5	once	TRBD1	TRBJ1-4	CASSYATGGREKLFF	TGTGCCAGCAGTTACGCGACAGGGGGTAGAGAAAAACTGTTTTTT
TRBV29-1	NA	TRBD1	TRBJ2-1	CSVLKWDRGYNEQFF	TGCAGCGTTTTGAAGTGGGACAGGGGTTACAATGAGCAGTTCTTC
TRBV18	NA	TRBD1	TRBJ2-7	CASSPRDRAHEQYF	TGTGCCAGCTCACCAAGGGACAGGGCACACGAGCAGTACTTC
TRBV20-1	NA	NA	TRBJ2-1	CSARDYNEQFF	TGCAGTGCTAGAGATTACAATGAGCAGTTCTTC
TRBV25-1	NA	TRBD2	TRBJ2-1	CASSESGGGYNEQFF	TGTGCCAGCAGTGAGAGCGGGGGGGGCTACAATGAGCAGTTCTTC
TRBV4-1	NA	NA	TRBJ1-4	CASSWGAKRVANEKLFF	TGCGCCAGCAGTTGGGGAGCGAAGAGGGTAGCTAATGAAAAACTGTTTTTT
TRBV6-1	NA	NA	TRBJ1-6	CASINRDINSPLHF	TGTGCCAGCATCAACAGGGACATTAATTCACCCCTCCACTTT
TRBV7-2	NA	NA	TRBJ2-5	CASSSGSGGNF	TGTGCCAGCAGCTCCGGGAGTGGCGGTAACTTC
TRBV7-2	NA	NA	TRBJ2-7	CASSPPEGTFGHEQYF	TGTGCCAGCAGCCCCCCAGAGGGGACCTTCGGGCACGAGCAGTACTTC
TRBV5-4	once	NA	TRBJ1-1	CASSSVLTANTEAFF	TGTGCCAGCAGCTCAGTTTTGACAGCGAACACTGAAGCTTTCTTT
TRBV5-1	NA	NA	TRBJ2-5	CASSLEQGSQETQYF	TGCGCCAGCAGCTTGGAGCAGGGGTCTCAAGAGACCCAGTACTTC
TRBV7-3	NA	TRBD1	TRBJ1-3	CASSLTGPGGGNTIYF	TGTGCCAGCAGCTTAACGGGCCCAGGGGGAGGAAACACCATATATTTT
TRBV9	NA	NA	TRBJ2-6	CASSVQLDIAPSSGANVLTF	TGTGCCAGCAGCGTCCAGTTGGACATTGCCCCCTCTTCTGGGGCCAACGTCCTGACTTTC
TRBV7-2	NA	TRBD1	TRBJ2-3	CASSLGQGHTDTQYF	TGTGCCAGCAGCTTAGGACAGGGACACACAGATACGCAGTATTTT
TRBV6-4	once	TRBD1	TRBJ2-3	CASSELPGQGIWDTQYF	TGTGCCAGCAGTGAACTTCCGGGACAGGGGATCTGGGATACGCAGTATTTT
TRBV5-1	NA	TRBD2	TRBJ2-1	CASSGPSGRRINEQFF	TGCGCCAGCAGCGGACCTAGCGGGAGGCGGATCAATGAGCAGTTCTTC
TRBV5-1	NA	TRBD1	TRBJ1-1	CASSLTGTANTEAFF	TGCGCCAGCAGCCTGACGGGGACAGCGAACACTGAAGCTTTCTTT
TRBV19	NA	NA	TRBJ2-7	CASSSSSSYEQYF	TGTGCCAGTAGTTCCTCCAGCTCCTACGAGCAGTACTTC
TRBV18	few	TRBD1	TRBJ1-6	CASSPTGQGWSPLHF	TGTGCCAGCTCACCAACTGGACAGGGTTGGTCACCCCTCCACTTT
TRBV29-1	NA	TRBD1	TRBJ1-2	CSVEVSGTGGAYGYTF	TGCAGCGTTGAAGTCTCCGGGACAGGGGGCGCCTATGGCTACACCTTC
TRBV28	NA	NA	TRBJ2-1	CASTSPGNEQFF	TGTGCCAGCACCTCCCCAGGCAATGAGCAGTTCTTC
TRBV2	NA	NA	TRBJ1-1	CARARGKTEAFF	TGTGCCAGAGCACGGGGGAAAACTGAAGCTTTCTTT
TRBV9	once	TRBD1	TRBJ2-3	CASSVSIRDRGPGDTQYF	TGTGCCAGCAGCGTCTCAATTCGGGACAGGGGGCCGGGAGATACGCAGTATTTT
TRBV6-6	NA	TRBD1	TRBJ1-2	CASRLFPGGWGYTF	TGTGCCAGCAGGCTCTTTCCAGGGGGTTGGGGCTACACCTTC
TRBV5-8	NA	NA	TRBJ1-2	CASSLGGVTGYTF	TGTGCCAGCAGCTTGGGAGGGGTGACTGGCTACACCTTC
TRBV7-8	once	TRBD2	TRBJ2-3	CASTDREDTDTQYF	TGTGCCAGCACCGATCGGGAGGACACAGATACGCAGTATTTT
TRBV28	NA	NA	TRBJ1-4	CASSSLETAPNEKLFF	TGTGCCAGCAGTTCACTAGAGACAGCACCTAATGAAAAACTGTTTTTT
TRBV28	NA	NA	TRBJ2-3	CASSPAVVEDTQYF	TGTGCCAGCAGTCCAGCGGTGGTTGAAGATACGCAGTATTTT
TRBV28	NA	NA	TRBJ1-4	CASRPQGLEKLFF	TGTGCCAGCAGACCACAGGGACTTGAAAAACTGTTTTTT
TRBV9	NA	NA	TRBJ2-6	CASSVGGSTGANVLTF	TGTGCCAGCAGCGTAGGCGGCAGCACTGGGGCCAACGTCCTGACTTTC
TRBV2	NA	NA	TRBJ1-5	CASSEERHYNQPQHF	TGTGCCAGCAGTGAGGAGAGGCACTACAATCAGCCCCAGCATTTT
TRBV14	NA	TRBD2	TRBJ2-1	CASSPRGGRGEQFF	TGTGCCAGCAGCCCCAGGGGCGGGAGGGGGGAGCAGTTCTTC
TRBV4-3	NA	TRBD2	TRBJ2-5	CASSQVASGGPQGTQYF	TGCGCCAGCAGCCAAGTGGCTAGCGGGGGCCCCCAAGGGACCCAGTACTTC
TRBV5-1	once	TRBD2	TRBJ2-2	CASSLASGKNTGELFF	TGCGCCAGCAGCTTGGCTAGCGGGAAAAACACCGGGGAGCTGTTTTTT
TRBV4-3	NA	NA	TRBJ1-5	CASSQLGSNQPQHF	TGCGCCAGCAGCCAATTGGGGAGCAATCAGCCCCAGCATTTT
TRBV10-3	NA	TRBD2	TRBJ2-2	CAISGTSGSYGELFF	TGTGCCATCAGTGGGACTAGCGGGAGTTACGGGGAGCTGTTTTTT
TRBV29-1	NA	NA	TRBJ1-2	CSARGGAVGYTF	TGCAGCGCGAGGGGGGGTGCGGTCGGCTACACCTTC